These 30 T cell receptor beta chains originate from one sample sequenced in a study of shared clonotypes between healthy human individuals. Only in-frame clones appear in the TCRdb table, and some are missing; sequencing was by immunoSEQ multiplex PCR. Among around 1,100,000 clones listed, approximately 77% were seen once. Material: memory CD4+ T cells from PBMCs. Subset meaning: CD45RA-negative fraction. These receptors all stem from a man aged 18 to 30 in good health. Some clones in this sample may be carry-over from other donors' samples.

The sample holds a few counts of this clone. This chain uses TRBV5-4 with TRBJ2-2; 7 bases map to TRBD2. From germline, CDR1 is SGHNT and CDR2 YYREEE (reference sequence). This CDR3 is built from 16 residues. Losses at the gene ends were 7 bases for V and 4 bases for J; bases not matched to a gene: 13. The CDR3 sequence: CASGAGGRGGTGELFF. The CDR3 DNA is TGTGCCAGCGGGGCCGGCGGGAGAGGTGGCACCGGGGAGCTGTTTTTT.

The chain couples TRBV27 to TRBJ2-7; 7 nucleotides align to TRBD1. V gave up 0 bases and J gave up 7 bases; unmatched junction bases: 3. The CDR3 length is 13 residues. The germline V gene encodes CDR1 MNHEY and CDR2 SMNVEV (reference sequence). Here the CDR3 DNA reads TGTGCCAGCAGTTTATCGAGGGGGCGTGAGCAGTACTTC. Translating gives CASSLSRGREQYF.

This clone was found a few times. The V call is TRBV19, the J call TRBJ1-5; D remains unclear. Germline values: CDR1 LNHDA, CDR2 SQIVND (reference sequence). V lost 5 bases, J lost 5 bases, and 10 bases lay in between. The CDR3 is 13 amino acids. The CDR3 spells CASSYSTDQPQHF. The CDR3 DNA sequence: TGTGCCAGTAGTTATAGCACGGATCAGCCCCAGCATTTT.

V is TRBV7-8 and J is TRBJ2-5; D unclear. Per the germline V gene, CDR1 is SGHVS and CDR2 is FQNEAQ. The CDR3 is 14 amino acids. The ends were cut back, 6 bases at V and 0 bases at J, with 11 bases in the middle. CDR3: CASSFRNYQETQYF. The DNA for the CDR3 is TGTGCCAGCAGTTTCCGTAACTACCAAGAGACCCAGTACTTC.

The chain has TRBV29-1 and TRBJ2-5; 9 nucleotides align to TRBD2. CDR1 and CDR2 (germline): SQVTM, ANQGSEA. The CDR3 runs to 14 residues. After removal of 4 bases from V and 4 bases from J, the junction contained 7 bases not matched to a gene. The CDR3 DNA reads as TGCAGCGTTGCTAGCGGGAACCGGGGAGAGACCCAGTACTTC. It codes for CSVASGNRGETQYF.

DNA of the CDR3: TGTGCCAGCAGCTCGCGCTGGGGACTAGCGGACTCGAACACCGGGGAGCTGTTTTTT. It specifies CASSSRWGLADSNTGELFF. V gene TRBV11-3 combines with J gene TRBJ2-2, with TRBD2 identical over 11 bases. V lost 4 bases, J lost 0 bases, and 10 bases stayed unmatched. Per the germline V gene, CDR1 is SGHNT and CDR2 is YENEEA. The CDR3 has 19 amino acids.

J is TRBJ2-6 and V is TRBV10-3; D is possibly TRBD1 (6 bases). The germline V gene has CDR1 ENHRY and CDR2 SYGVKD. V was shortened by 6 bases and J by 0 bases, with 18 bases between the two germline ends. The CDR3 is made up of 18 amino acids. CDR3 amino acids: CAISPSQGFISGANVLTF. CDR3 bases: TGTGCCATCAGCCCCTCCCAGGGGTTTATCTCTGGGGCCAACGTCCTGACTTTC.

This sequence joins TRBV19 and TRBJ1-5; 7 bases match TRBD1. J lost 6 bases, V lost 6 bases, and 8 bases had no gene match. The CDR3 runs to 14 residues. Germline V gene data show CDR1 as LNHDA and CDR2 as SQIVND (reference sequence). DNA of the CDR3: TGTGCCAGTAGCTCTACAGGGGATGGTCAGCCCCAGCATTTT. Its translation is CASSSTGDGQPQHF.

This clone occurred a few times. The rearrangement uses TRBV10-3 and TRBJ2-4; D gene ambiguous. The ends were cut back, 0 bases at V and 7 bases at J, with 13 bases in the middle. Germline V gives CDR1 ENHRY, CDR2 SYGVKD. This CDR3 has 15 residues. CDR3 protein: CAISESMVGYNIQYF. In DNA, the CDR3 is TGTGCCATCAGTGAGTCGATGGTGGGATACAACATTCAGTACTTC.

The V call is TRBV5-1, the J call TRBJ2-2; D is unclear. Germline V lookup: CDR1 SGHRS, CDR2 YFSETQ. V lost 0 bases, J lost 6 bases, and 12 bases lay in between. The CDR3 totals 15 residues. The CDR3 is CASSLGHAGAGELFF. DNA for the CDR3: TGCGCCAGCAGCTTGGGACACGCTGGGGCCGGGGAGCTGTTTTTT.

This chain connects TRBV11-3 to TRBJ2-1; 7 nucleotides line up with TRBD2. After removal of 5 bases from V and 5 bases from J, the junction contained 12 bases not matched to a gene. The V gene's germline CDR1 is SGHNT and CDR2 YENEEA. The CDR3 extends over 16 amino acids. The CDR3 loop reads CASSPGREFHHNEQFF. Here the CDR3 DNA reads TGTGCCAGCAGCCCGGGGAGGGAGTTCCATCACAATGAGCAGTTCTTC. The variable domain in full, with the rest retrieved from reference TRBV11-3 and TRBJ2-1, is EAGVVQSPRYKIIEKKQPVAFWCNPISGHNTLYWYLQNLGQGPELLIRYENEEAVDDSQLPKDRFSAERLKGVDSTLKIQPAELGDSAVYLCASSPGREFHHNEQFFGPGTRLTVL.

The V call is TRBV28, the J call TRBJ2-1; D may be TRBD1 (5 bases). CDR1 MDHEN and CDR2 SYDVKM come from the germline V gene. The CDR3 covers 15 residues. The V and J ends lost 2 bases and 7 bases respectively, with 15 bases between them. CDR3 in amino acids: CASSLMGTGVNEQFF. The DNA of the CDR3 is TGTGCCAGCAGTTTAATGGGCACAGGTGTTAATGAGCAGTTCTTC.

The chain recombines TRBV28 with TRBJ1-5, with a tentative D call TRBD1 (5 bases). The CDR3 has 15 residues. V shed 2 bases and J shed 3 bases, with 11 bases lying between them. CDR1 is MDHEN, CDR2 SYDVKM, per germline. The CDR3 loop is CASSLIQGYNQPQHF. The CDR3 DNA is TGTGCCAGCAGTTTAATTCAGGGTTACAATCAGCCCCAGCATTTT.

The chain has TRBV7-3 and TRBJ2-7; TRBD2 might be the D (6 bases). The ends were cut back, 2 bases at V and 6 bases at J, with 8 bases in the middle. The CDR3 is made up of 12 amino acids. Germline CDR1 is SGHTA and CDR2 is FQGTGA. As DNA, the CDR3 is TGTGCCAGCAGCTTAGGAGGGGCCGAGCAGTACTTC. Its protein is CASSLGGAEQYF. The variable domain in full, completed from reference TRBV7-3 and TRBJ2-7, reads GAGVSQTPSNKVTEKGKYVELRCDPISGHTALYWYRQSLGQGPEFLIYFQGTGAADDSGLPNDRFFAVRPEGSVSTLKIQRTERGDSAVYLCASSLGGAEQYFGPGTRLTVT.

This chain joins TRBV19 and TRBJ2-2, with TRBD1 as a possible D gene (6 bases). V was cut by 6 bases and J by 1 base, with 9 bases left in between. The V gene's germline CDR1 is LNHDA and CDR2 SQIVND (reference sequence). This CDR3 region has 14 residues. In DNA, the CDR3 is TGTGCCAGTAGGAGGACAGTGAACACCGGGGAGCTGTTTTTT. Its protein product is CASRRTVNTGELFF.

The rearrangement joins TRBV7-6 to TRBJ2-3, with 9 nucleotides matching TRBD1. Looked up from germline, CDR1 is SGHVS and CDR2 is FNYEAQ. CDR3 length equals 15 residues. The ends lost 5 bases at V and 6 bases at J; junction bases unmatched: 9. The chain's CDR3 is CASSPWTGASDTQYF. DNA of the CDR3: TGTGCCAGCAGCCCCTGGACAGGGGCCTCGGATACGCAGTATTTT.

The chain recombines TRBV11-3 with TRBJ2-2; 9 bases align to TRBD2. V was clipped by 4 bases and J by 6 bases; unmatched bases: 6. The CDR3 extends over 15 amino acids. Per the germline V gene, CDR1 is SGHNT and CDR2 is YENEEA. The CDR3 sequence is CASSSWTSEAGELFF. The CDR3 DNA reads as TGTGCCAGCAGCTCTTGGACTAGCGAGGCCGGGGAGCTGTTTTTT.

The gene calls are TRBV27 and TRBJ1-6, with D unclear. In germline, CDR1 is MNHEY, CDR2 SMNVEV (reference sequence). V shed 1 base and J shed 13 bases, with 8 bases lying between them. This CDR3 region has 12 residues. Here the CDR3 reads CASSLLTGPLHF. The CDR3 region has the DNA TGTGCCAGCAGTTTATTAACCGGGCCCCTCCACTTT.

This chain connects TRBV12-5 to TRBJ2-1; D gene unclear. Trimming shortened V by 1 base and J by 8 bases, and 6 bases separated the two germline ends. The CDR3 sequence is 12 residues long. Germline V lookup: CDR1 LGHNT, CDR2 FRNRAP. The CDR3 spells CASGLGHYEQFF. The CDR3 coding sequence is TGTGCTAGTGGTTTGGGACACTATGAGCAGTTCTTC. Drawing the rest from reference TRBV12-5 and TRBJ2-1, the complete variable domain is DARVTQTPRHKVTEMGQEVTMRCQPILGHNTVFWYRQTMMQGLELLAYFRNRAPLDDSGMPKDRFSAEMPDATLATLKIQPSEPRDSAVYFCASGLGHYEQFFGPGTRLTVL.

This clone was found once. The rearrangement joins TRBV6-1 to TRBJ2-7; possibly TRBD1 or TRBD2 for D (5 bases each). The germline CDR1 and CDR2 sequences are MNHNS and SASEGT. The CDR3 has 14 amino acids. Between the trimmed V and J ends, which lost 3 bases and 3 bases, there was a span of 12 bases. CDR3 amino acids: CASSETLGDYEQYF. DNA for the CDR3: TGTGCCAGCAGTGAGACCCTGGGGGACTACGAGCAGTACTTC.

There are many counts of this clone. The genes are TRBV5-5 and TRBJ2-2, with TRBD2 matching 7 bases. CDR1 is SGHKS, CDR2 YYEKEE, per germline (reference sequence). Losses at the gene ends were 0 bases for V and 8 bases for J; bases not matched to a gene: 7. This CDR3 contains 15 residues. The CDR3 DNA is TGTGCCAGCAGCTTGGTAGGCGGGAGTGGAGGGGAGCTGTTTTTT. Its translation is CASSLVGGSGGELFF.

Here the CDR3 DNA reads TGTGCCAGCAGTACCCGCGTGGGGATGCAGCCCCAGCATTTT. Translation: CASSTRVGMQPQHF. The chain carries TRBV27 and TRBJ1-5; unclear D gene. CDR1 and CDR2 from the germline V gene are MNHEY and SMNVEV (reference sequence). The CDR3 consists of 14 residues. Trimming cost V 5 bases and J 7 bases, with 15 bases left between them.

The chain employs TRBV7-3 and TRBJ2-1, with no clear D. CDR1 is SGHTA and CDR2 is FQGTGA in the germline V gene. This CDR3 contains 15 residues. V lost 7 bases, J lost 9 bases, and 22 bases lay in between. The CDR3, as DNA: TGTGCCAGCACCCCGTCGGGTAGTAGTCTCGGTGAGCAGTTCTTC. This sequence encodes CASTPSGSSLGEQFF.

There are a few counts of this clone. Other DNA variants within this sample encode the same CDR3. The V call is TRBV30, the J call TRBJ2-5; 8 nucleotides agree with TRBD1. The CDR3 contains 13 residues. Germline CDR1 reads GTSNPN; CDR2 reads SVGIG (reference sequence). The V gene end was trimmed by 2 bases and the J gene end by 4 bases; junction bases not matched to a gene: 3. The CDR3 loop reads CAWSTGTGETQYF. DNA of the CDR3: TGTGCCTGGAGTACCGGGACAGGAGAGACCCAGTACTTC.

The chain uses TRBV28 and TRBJ2-3; TRBD1 agrees at 7 bases. This CDR3 is built from 15 residues. J lost 2 bases, V lost 5 bases, and 7 bases had no gene match. Germline V gives CDR1 MDHEN, CDR2 SYDVKM. The CDR3 region has the DNA TGTGCCAGCAGTATTCGGGACAGAAACACAGATACGCAGTATTTT. This translates into CASSIRDRNTDTQYF.

The sample holds one count of this clone. The chain has TRBV7-2 and TRBJ2-3; D might be TRBD2 (6 bases). Germline CDR1 SGHTA, CDR2 FQGNSA. The CDR3 loop spans 14 amino acids. Trimming cost V 5 bases and J 1 base, with 10 bases left between them. The CDR3 reads CASSPSSGTDTQYF. CDR3 nucleotide sequence: TGTGCCAGCAGCCCCTCTAGCGGCACAGATACGCAGTATTTT.

This clone was seen just once. V and J are TRBV28 and TRBJ1-2, with D unresolved. The germline V gene has CDR1 MDHEN and CDR2 SYDVKM. The CDR3 runs 12 residues. V shed 4 bases and J shed 4 bases, with 7 bases lying between them. For the CDR3, the DNA is TGTGCCAGCAGTTCCCGGTCCTATGGCTACACCTTC. It specifies CASSSRSYGYTF.

V and J are TRBV20-1 and TRBJ1-1; tentative D call: TRBD1 (5 bases). Germline values: CDR1 DFQATT, CDR2 SNEGSKA (reference sequence). CDR3 length: 11 residues. V was shortened by 1 base and J by 10 bases, with 10 bases between the two germline ends. CDR3 nucleotides: TGCAGTGCTAGAGCCTTTGGGGGAGCTTTCTTT. It specifies CSARAFGGAFF.

This clone was picked up a small number of times. The same CDR3 is also encoded by other DNA sequences in this sample. V usage is TRBV30 and J usage is TRBJ1-1, with D possibly being TRBD1 (5 bases). The V gene's germline CDR1 is GTSNPN and CDR2 SVGIG (reference sequence). The CDR3 totals 13 residues. Trimming cost V 0 bases and J 4 bases, with 9 bases left between them. DNA of the CDR3: TGTGCCTGGAGTGTACGCGGGGGCACTGAAGCTTTCTTT. Translated, it gives CAWSVRGGTEAFF.

This clone came up many times. The chain links TRBV10-2 to TRBJ1-5; 7 bases align to TRBD1. The V and J ends lost 6 bases and 3 bases, in that order; junction bases with no gene match: 5. CDR3 size: 14 residues. Germline V gives CDR1 WSHSY, CDR2 SAAADI. The CDR3 protein is CASRGGQSNQPQHF. The CDR3, as DNA: TGCGCCAGCAGGGGGGGACAGTCCAATCAGCCCCAGCATTTT.